This T cell receptor (beta chain) originates from a study of blood T cells in healthy people across ages. General observations from the study: The percentage of naive T cells correlated strongly with TCR beta diversity. Long-lived and aged donors differed, with more naive CD4+ cells and higher diversity in the long-lived.

Next came a second PCR, run for about 6 to 12 cycles, which used a sample-barcoded 5' primer along with a J-beta primer mix. A single record per CDR3 protein comes from TCRdb applying MiXCR to the 5' RACE reads. The sample consists of 650,000 to 900,000 distinct CDR3 sequences, roughly 60% of them appearing once. The germline V and J ends were trimmed by 1 base and 4 bases, with 6 bases remaining between them. The CDR3 is 13 residues long. Germline assignment: CDR1 SGDLS and CDR2 YYNGEE. As concerns this clonotype: Its target is unknown.

Per sample, no less than 6 micrograms of total RNA were extracted. The origin of this receptor is a man younger than 40 in good health. Sequences were obtained from blood. The rearrangement links TRBV9 to TRBJ1-5, with D uncertain. This CDR3 reads CASSVRENQPQHF. The CDR3 nucleotides are TGTGCCAGCAGCGTACGGGAGAATCAGCCCCAGCATTTT.